This TCR beta chain was recovered during a study of type 1 regulatory T cells (dated by TCRdb to about 2021). Broadly, across the study: An in vitro protocol by which a Tr1-enriched, alloantigen-specific CD4 T cell product named T-allo10 was generated was characterized in the study. T-allo10 was under clinical evaluation in patients with hematological malignancies receiving allogeneic hematopoietic stem cell transplantation.

About this clonotype: Its antigen is currently not known. Base-call qualities are not available, and no considerably larger clone is one nucleotide away.

Sequencing took place on an Illumina MiSeq. Starting from the raw public reads, TCRdb applied fastp trimming at Q25, assembled clones with MiXCR and retained in-frame beta chains. Under each unique CDR3 protein, matching rows form one entry showing the most common genes and DNA. The sample contains 60,000 to 80,000 distinct CDR3 sequences, 50% to 70% of them found a single time. The leading ten clones occupy 7% to 8.5% of the sample. According to the description, T-allo10 cells that came from the donor were anergic, were specific for host alloantigens, and could carry out alloantigen-specific suppression. Sequenced: cultured T cells, either the whole culture or a sorted T cell fraction (not recorded which). The meaning of the sample's cell subset or site label: Tr1-enriched cell product generated in vitro against host alloantigens. This clonotype originated in a human donor in good health.

CDR3 protein: CASSQQYYGYTF. The nucleotide sequence is TGTGCCAGCAGCCAACAATACTATGGCTACACCTTC. The sequence joins TRBV3-1 to TRBJ1-2; the D gene is unclear. From the germline V gene (reference sequence), CDR1 is LGHDT and CDR2 is YNNKEL. Measured from the cysteine to the phenylalanine, the CDR3 is 12 residues long. Kept here is only the CDR3 DNA, which spans 36 bases and is read in frame from base 1. V is shortened by 2 bases, J by 3 bases, and the region joining them spans 4 bases.